The 16 T cell receptor beta chains listed next were all sequenced from one sample in a study of beta chain features in type 1 diabetes. TCRB transcripts that were expressed got sequenced, as all of the isolated RNA had been reverse transcribed. Profiling relied on immunoSEQ multiplex PCR, and the TCRdb table lists in-frame clones only, not all of them. In the table there are under 950,000 clones, around a sixth of which are singletons. The sample taken for sequencing was naive CD4+ T cells from blood. The source is a woman aged 18-29 years in good health.

The chain joins TRBV6-1 to TRBJ2-1; TRBD1 agrees at 7 bases. V lost 6 bases, J lost 10 bases, and 9 bases stayed unmatched. Germline loops: CDR1 MNHNS, CDR2 SASEGT. CDR3 length equals 13 residues. CDR3 nucleotide sequence: TGTGCCAGCAGAACGAACAGGGGCGGGGAGCAGTTCTTC. Its protein is CASRTNRGGEQFF.

The gene calls are TRBV12-5 and TRBJ2-4; TRBD1 is a possible D gene (5 bases). Germline V gene lookup returns CDR1 LGHNT and CDR2 FRNRAP. This CDR3 is 12 amino acids long. V lost 0 bases and J lost 13, with 10 bases in between. CDR3 in amino acids: CASGLVGVTQYF. The CDR3 coding sequence is TGTGCTAGTGGTTTGGTAGGGGTAACCCAGTACTTC.

The J gene is TRBJ2-1, the V gene TRBV10-3, with D possibly TRBD2 on 5 matching bases. Trimming removed 0 bases at V and 3 bases at J, with 15 bases between. The length of the CDR3 is 17 residues. Germline CDR1 and CDR2: ENHRY and SYGVKD. The CDR3 sequence: CAISESANRAVYNEQFF. The DNA of the CDR3 is TGTGCCATCAGTGAGTCCGCCAATCGAGCGGTCTACAATGAGCAGTTCTTC.

This clone was recorded a few times. The rearrangement links TRBV29-1 to TRBJ2-1; D gene unclear. V dropped 7 bases and J dropped 0 bases, with 10 bases sitting between them. CDR3 length equals 13 residues. CDR1 is SQVTM and CDR2 is ANQGSEA in the germline V gene. The CDR3 spells CSGRESSYNEQFF. CDR3 sequence (DNA): TGCAGCGGTAGAGAGAGCTCCTACAATGAGCAGTTCTTC.

A few counts support this clone. This sequence joins TRBV11-2 and TRBJ2-5; D not certain. The CDR3 is made up of 13 amino acids. Trimming cost V 5 bases and J 1 base, with 8 bases left between them. Germline loops: CDR1 SGHAT, CDR2 FQNNGV. CDR3 in DNA: TGTGCCAGCAGCAGAGTCCGCCAAGAGACCCAGTACTTC. Encoded protein: CASSRVRQETQYF.

The V gene is TRBV7-2, the J gene TRBJ2-1; 11 bases are a match to TRBD2. Germline-derived CDR1 and CDR2 are SGHTA and FQGNSA. The CDR3 has 16 amino acids. Germline trimming cut 5 bases from V and 8 bases from J; bases unmatched to any gene: 11. The CDR3 sequence: CASSTKTSGIFDEQFF. As DNA, the CDR3 is TGTGCCAGCAGCACCAAGACTAGCGGGATTTTTGATGAGCAGTTCTTC.

This clone was seen a few times. V gene TRBV29-1 combines with J gene TRBJ1-3; D gene unclear. The CDR3 has 14 residues. The germline CDR1 and CDR2 sequences are SQVTM and ANQGSEA. The V and J ends lost 5 bases and 0 bases respectively, with 11 bases between them. DNA of the CDR3: TGCAGCGTTTTGGTGGACGGCTCTGGAAACACCATATATTTT. This encodes CSVLVDGSGNTIYF.

This chain connects TRBV6-5 to TRBJ2-1; TRBD2 agrees at 8 bases. The CDR3 is made up of 16 amino acids. From germline, CDR1 is MNHEY and CDR2 SVGAGI. V gave up 0 bases and J gave up 5 bases; unmatched junction bases: 6. The CDR3 loop reads CASSYSILAANNEQFF. DNA for the CDR3: TGTGCCAGCAGTTACTCGATACTAGCGGCTAACAATGAGCAGTTCTTC.

The chain uses TRBV28 and TRBJ2-1, with D possibly TRBD2 on 5 matching bases. This CDR3 is 12 amino acids long. The V gene lost 6 bases and the J gene lost 9 bases, with 12 bases spanning the gap. The V gene's germline CDR1 is MDHEN and CDR2 SYDVKM. The CDR3: CASSRSSGEQFF. The CDR3 DNA is TGTGCCAGCAGCCGGTCCAGCGGTGAGCAGTTCTTC.

This clone occurred a few times. This chain links TRBV7-2 with TRBJ2-5; 8 bases match TRBD2. Trimming removed 5 bases from V and 1 base from J; junction bases left unmatched: 9. This CDR3 region has 16 residues. Germline V CDR1 and CDR2: SGHTA, FQGNSA. In nucleotides, the CDR3 is TGTGCCAGCAGCGAAGGGACTAGTAGTATCCAAGAGACCCAGTACTTC. Its protein is CASSEGTSSIQETQYF.

This clone was detected only a few times. The chain links TRBV18 to TRBJ2-6; the D is unclear. The CDR3 contains 17 residues. Trimming took off 0 bases at V and 2 bases at J, with 11 bases between the two ends. The germline CDR1 and CDR2 sequences are KGHSH and LQKENI. The CDR3 here is CASSPPWLPAGANVLTF. The CDR3 DNA sequence: TGTGCCAGCTCACCACCGTGGCTTCCGGCTGGGGCCAACGTCCTGACTTTC.

The chain couples TRBV7-2 to TRBJ2-5, with D unresolved. The CDR3 totals 15 residues. CDR1 and CDR2 from the germline V gene are SGHTA and FQGNSA. Trimming removed 5 bases at V and 0 bases at J, with 13 bases between. CDR3 nucleotides: TGTGCCAGCAGCCGATTCTCGGGTAACCAAGAGACCCAGTACTTC. This gives the protein CASSRFSGNQETQYF.

This clone occurred a few times. This rearrangement joins TRBV28 to TRBJ1-1; 7 bases fit TRBD1. The CDR3 is made up of 12 amino acids. Germline CDR1 and CDR2: MDHEN and SYDVKM. With V trimmed by 7 bases and J by 4 bases, 3 bases remained unmatched. Here the CDR3 DNA reads TGTGCCAGCACTAGGGGGCCCACTGAAGCTTTCTTT. It translates to CASTRGPTEAFF. Together with reference TRBV28 and TRBJ1-1, the CDR3 gives the full variable domain: DVKVTQSSRYLVKRTGEKVFLECVQDMDHENMFWYRQDPGLGLRLIYFSYDVKMKEKGDIPEGYSVSREKKERFSLILESASTNQTSMYLCASTRGPTEAFFGQGTRLTVV.

This clone was recorded a few times. This specimen includes other DNA sequences encoding the same CDR3. This chain uses TRBV11-2 with TRBJ2-3, with 14 bases matching TRBD2. The ends lost 4 bases at V and 3 bases at J; junction bases unmatched: 6. From germline, CDR1 is SGHAT and CDR2 FQNNGV. The CDR3 consists of 17 residues. CDR3 coding DNA: TGTGCCAGCAGCTCGGGACTAGCGGGAGTGGGAACAGATACGCAGTATTTT. Its translation is CASSSGLAGVGTDTQYF.

The chain uses TRBV19 and TRBJ1-1; D gene uncertain. This CDR3 comprises 11 residues. The germline V gene has CDR1 LNHDA and CDR2 SQIVND (reference sequence). The ends were cut back, 7 bases at V and 8 bases at J, with 11 bases in the middle. Here the CDR3 reads CASTGRAEAFF. CDR3 in DNA: TGTGCCAGTACTGGCAGAGCCGAAGCTTTCTTT.

This chain links TRBV6-6 with TRBJ2-1; perhaps TRBD1 as D (5 bases). Trimming removed 4 bases at V and 6 bases at J, with 13 bases between. Per the germline V gene, CDR1 is MNHNY and CDR2 is SVGAGI (reference sequence). The length of the CDR3 is 14 residues. CDR3 nucleotide sequence: TGTGCCAGCAGTTCCCCCAGTCAGGGCAATGAGCAGTTCTTC. Protein: CASSSPSQGNEQFF.